The 22 T cell receptor beta chains below come from one sample, sequenced in a study of blood T cells in healthy people across ages. Primed by a sample-barcoded 5' primer and a J-beta primer mix, a second PCR proceeded for roughly 7 to 11 cycles. TCRdb re-analysed the 5' RACE reads in MiXCR, keeping a single row per CDR3 protein. The sample gives 1.4 million to 1.5 million distinct CDR3 sequences, about 40% of which show up once; roughly 7.9% is in the top ten. Sequences were obtained from blood. Receptors were obtained from a woman aged 18-29 years in good health.

This clonotype was picked up a small number of times. In DNA, the CDR3 is TGTGCCAGCAGTGAAGGGGGCGGTAACTATGGCTACACCTTC. It codes for CASSEGGGNYGYTF. This sequence joins TRBV6-1 and TRBJ1-2; perhaps TRBD1 as D (5 bases). Trimming cost V 1 base and J 1 base, with 7 bases left between them. The CDR3 runs to 14 residues. Germline V gene lookup returns CDR1 MNHNS and CDR2 SASEGT.

The V gene is TRBV12-3 or TRBV12-4, the J gene TRBJ1-2; TRBD1 aligns across 9 bases. This CDR3 contains 16 residues. V was clipped by 0 bases and J by 4 bases; unmatched bases: 6. This chain's CDR3 is CASSLATGTGFYGYTF. DNA for the CDR3: TGTGCCAGCAGTTTAGCTACCGGGACAGGGTTCTATGGCTACACCTTC.

This chain connects TRBV20-1 to TRBJ1-1; weak D call: TRBD1 (5 bases). Germline V lookup: CDR1 DFQATT, CDR2 SNEGSKA (reference sequence). CDR3 size: 13 residues. With 2 bases removed from V and 1 base from J, the gap between germline ends came to 8 bases. DNA of the CDR3: TGCAGTGCTAGAAGGGACGGGAACACTGAAGCTTTCTTT. Protein: CSARRDGNTEAFF.

The rearrangement links TRBV4-1 to TRBJ2-2, with D unclear. With 1 base removed from V and 5 bases from J, the gap between germline ends came to 14 bases. The CDR3 runs 16 residues. Germline lookup yields CDR1 MGHRA and CDR2 YSYEKL. CDR3 in amino acids: CASSQAPSASTGELFF. The DNA for the CDR3 is TGCGCCAGCAGCCAAGCCCCCAGTGCGAGTACCGGGGAGCTGTTTTTT.

The chain uses TRBV2 and TRBJ2-1, with TRBD2 matching 12 bases. V was pared by 3 bases and J by 9 bases, with 12 bases of the junction left unmatched. The germline CDR1 and CDR2 sequences are SNHLY and FYNNEI. The CDR3 totals 17 residues. The DNA for the CDR3 is TGTGCCAGCAGTGAGGGCCTAGCGGGGGGGCCGTCCGGTGAGCAGTTCTTC. The encoded protein is CASSEGLAGGPSGEQFF.

This chain joins TRBV11-2 and TRBJ2-5, with D perhaps matching TRBD2 (5 bases). In germline, CDR1 is SGHAT, CDR2 FQNNGV. Trimming took off 4 bases at V and 5 bases at J, with 20 bases between the two ends. The CDR3 is made up of 16 amino acids. CDR3 nucleotides: TGTGCCAGCAGCTACGACCTGAGGGCGGGCCGCGAGACCCAGTACTTC. Its protein is CASSYDLRAGRETQYF.

The chain employs TRBV28 and TRBJ1-4, with 9 bases aligning to TRBD1. J lost 8 bases, V lost 3 bases, and 10 bases had no gene match. This CDR3 spans 16 amino acids. From germline, CDR1 is MDHEN and CDR2 SYDVKM. The CDR3 nucleotides are TGTGCCAGCAGTTTTCAAACAGGGGGCGCGGGAGAAAAACTGTTTTTT. Protein: CASSFQTGGAGEKLFF.

The rearrangement links TRBV7-2 to TRBJ2-5, with a possible D match to TRBD2 (6 bases). The germline V gene encodes CDR1 SGHTA and CDR2 FQGNSA. With 5 bases removed from V and 5 bases from J, the gap between germline ends came to 15 bases. CDR3 size: 14 residues. The CDR3 reads CASSGRVAGETQYF. The CDR3 DNA reads TGTGCCAGCAGCGGGCGGGTCGCGGGGGAGACCCAGTACTTC.

The chain links TRBV10-3 to TRBJ2-1, with 8 bases lining up with TRBD1. Unmatched junction bases numbered 6, after V lost 5 bases and J lost 9 bases. The CDR3 covers 13 residues. Per the germline V gene, CDR1 is ENHRY and CDR2 is SYGVKD. CDR3 DNA sequence: TGTGCCATCAGTTACACAGGGGGTTCTGAGCAGTTCTTC. This gives the protein CAISYTGGSEQFF.

The rearrangement links TRBV6-5 to TRBJ2-1, with 7 bases identical to TRBD2. Gene TRBJ2-7 matches the end of the DNA better, so the J call may be wrong. The germline gives CDR1 MNHEY, CDR2 SVGAGI. The CDR3 totals 15 residues. CDR3: CASSYGLADYNEQYF. The DNA for the CDR3 is TGTGCCAGCAGTTACGGGCTAGCGGACTACAATGAGCAGTACTTC.

The chain couples TRBV6-5 to TRBJ2-1; 11 nucleotides align to TRBD2. This CDR3 is built from 18 residues. Germline V gives CDR1 MNHEY, CDR2 SVGAGI. V lost 0 bases to trimming and J lost 4 bases; unmatched junction nucleotides: 8. The CDR3 here is CASSYSSPSGGIYNEQFF. The CDR3 DNA reads TGTGCCAGCAGTTACTCGTCCCCTAGCGGGGGGATTTACAATGAGCAGTTCTTC.

The V and J genes are TRBV4-1 and TRBJ2-3, with TRBD2 matching 9 bases. V lost 0 bases and J lost 5; bases outside the gene matches: 9. The CDR3 consists of 17 residues. CDR1 MGHRA and CDR2 YSYEKL come from the germline V gene. The CDR3 region has the DNA TGCGCCAGCAGCCAAGATCGGGTAGCGGGGGATCAAGATACGCAGTATTTT. Its translation is CASSQDRVAGDQDTQYF.

This clonotype occurred a few times. The chain recombines TRBV20-1 with TRBJ2-3, with D maybe TRBD2 (5 bases). The CDR3 consists of 15 residues. Germline V gene data show CDR1 as DFQATT and CDR2 as SNEGSKA (reference sequence). V dropped 6 bases and J dropped 2 bases, with 18 bases sitting between them. The CDR3 reads CSANNRGKSTDTQYF. In DNA, the CDR3 is TGCAGTGCCAATAATCGGGGAAAATCCACAGATACGCAGTATTTT.

The genes are TRBV28 and TRBJ2-5, with 10 nucleotides matching TRBD1. The length of the CDR3 is 13 residues. V was clipped by 7 bases and J by 4 bases; unmatched bases: 3. Germline V gene sequence: CDR1 MDHEN, CDR2 SYDVKM. The CDR3 reads CASKTGGTETQYF. The CDR3 nucleotides read TGTGCCAGCAAGACAGGGGGCACAGAGACCCAGTACTTC.

The chain carries TRBV12-3 or TRBV12-4 and TRBJ2-7; no clear D gene. V was trimmed by 1 base and J by 2 bases, leaving 12 bases between them. The CDR3 loop spans 15 amino acids. Here the CDR3 DNA reads TGTGCCAGCAGTTTAGGTGCCCTTAGGGCCTACGAGCAGTACTTC. Its translation is CASSLGALRAYEQYF.

The chain uses TRBV4-1 and TRBJ1-5; D unresolved. Trimming took 0 bases from V and 7 from J, leaving 13 bases between them. From germline, CDR1 is MGHRA and CDR2 YSYEKL. The CDR3 is 15 amino acids. The CDR3 DNA reads TGCGCCAGCAGCCAAGACGCGGCAGACGACCAGCCCCAGCATTTT. Encoded protein: CASSQDAADDQPQHF.

The gene calls are TRBV6-6 and TRBJ2-3; 7 nucleotides match TRBD1. Trimming removed 3 bases from V and 6 bases from J; junction bases left unmatched: 6. Germline CDR1 is MNHNY and CDR2 is SVGAGI (reference sequence). CDR3 length: 14 amino acids. CDR3 residues: CASSYKGARDTQYF. The CDR3 region has the DNA TGTGCCAGCAGTTATAAGGGGGCCAGGGATACGCAGTATTTT.

The V call is TRBV7-3, the J call TRBJ2-7; 7 bases are shared with TRBD2. The CDR3 sequence is 15 residues long. The V gene's germline CDR1 is SGHTA and CDR2 FQGTGA. J was trimmed by 3 bases and V by 5 bases; bases with no gene match: 10. CDR3 sequence: CASSPGGGGGYEQYF. In DNA, the CDR3 is TGTGCCAGCAGCCCGGGTGGCGGGGGAGGCTACGAGCAGTACTTC. Looking up the rest from reference TRBV7-3 and TRBJ2-7 gives the full variable domain: GAGVSQTPSNKVTEKGKYVELRCDPISGHTALYWYRQSLGQGPEFLIYFQGTGAADDSGLPNDRFFAVRPEGSVSTLKIQRTERGDSAVYLCASSPGGGGGYEQYFGPGTRLTVT.

This clonotype was seen more than once but under ten times. The chain combines TRBV15 with TRBJ1-5; D gene uncertain. Looked up from germline, CDR1 is LNHNV and CDR2 is YYDKDF (reference sequence). Trimming pared 1 base from V and 1 base from J, leaving 5 bases between. The CDR3 sequence is 14 residues long. The CDR3 nucleotides are TGTGCCACCAGCAGAGTTACGAGCAATCAGCCCCAGCATTTT. Its translation is CATSRVTSNQPQHF. Drawing the rest from reference TRBV15 and TRBJ1-5, the complete variable domain is DAMVIQNPRYQVTQFGKPVTLSCSQTLNHNVMYWYQQKSSQAPKLLFHYYDKDFNNEADTPDNFQSRRPNTSFCFLDIRSPGLGDTAMYLCATSRVTSNQPQHFGDGTRLSIL.

This clonotype has only a few counts. The chain is built from TRBV10-3 and TRBJ1-5; 7 positions match TRBD1. Germline trimming cut 10 bases from V and 1 base from J; bases unmatched to any gene: 7. The CDR3 is 14 amino acids. Germline V lookup: CDR1 ENHRY, CDR2 SYGVKD. Written as DNA, the CDR3 is TGTGCCAGCTGGGGGACAGTCAGCAATCAGCCCCAGCATTTT. Translated, it gives CASWGTVSNQPQHF.

This clonotype has a count of ten or more. The rearrangement joins TRBV2 to TRBJ2-1; D gene ambiguous. Trimming removed 2 bases at V and 5 bases at J, with 7 bases between. CDR3 size: 13 residues. From germline, CDR1 is SNHLY and CDR2 FYNNEI. In DNA, the CDR3 is TGTGCCAGCAGTGAACCACTAAACAATGAGCAGTTCTTC. This gives the protein CASSEPLNNEQFF.

This clonotype was counted a few times. The V call is TRBV29-1, the J call TRBJ1-2, with D unclear. Germline CDR1 and CDR2: SQVTM and ANQGSEA. The V end lost 6 bases, the J end lost 3 bases, and 8 bases lay between the germline ends. This CDR3 region has 11 residues. CDR3 coding DNA: TGCAGCGTCGGGGAGGACTATGGCTACACCTTC. Protein: CSVGEDYGYTF.